Shown below are 21 T cell receptor beta chains from a single sample sequenced in a study of blood T cell repertoires in COVID-19. The assay was immunoSEQ multiplex PCR, and TCRdb's table has in-frame clones only and misses some. Of some 150,000 clones listed, 85% to 90% were seen once; the top ten hold roughly 37%. Sample: peripheral blood. The receptors here all came from a man over 45 who had recovered from COVID-19.

The chain joins TRBV6-2 or TRBV6-3 to TRBJ2-2; possible D gene TRBD1, 6 bases. Germline CDR1 MNHEY, CDR2 SVGEGT. The CDR3 extends over 15 amino acids. V lost 5 bases and J 6 bases, leaving 16 bases between the germline ends. The CDR3 bases are TGTGCCAGCAGTAATACAAACAGGGCGGCCGGGGAGCTGTTTTTT. Protein sequence: CASSNTNRAAGELFF.

This clone has more than one count but fewer than ten. The chain recombines TRBV12-5 with TRBJ1-3; D ambiguous. Germline V gene data show CDR1 as LGHNT and CDR2 as FRNRAP. V lost 0 bases, J lost 11 bases, and 14 bases lay in between. The CDR3 length is 14 residues. CDR3 sequence: CASGLVEGIGSIYF. The CDR3 coding sequence is TGTGCTAGTGGTTTGGTAGAGGGAATCGGGTCCATATATTTT.

The chain uses TRBV6-5 and TRBJ1-1; D is unclear. This CDR3 spans 13 amino acids. Trimming took off 2 bases at V and 1 base at J, with 5 bases between the two ends. The germline CDR1 and CDR2 sequences are MNHEY and SVGAGI. The CDR3 here is CASSYGGNTEAFF. The DNA for the CDR3 is TGTGCCAGCAGTTACGGCGGGAACACTGAAGCTTTCTTT.

The gene calls are TRBV12-5 and TRBJ2-7, with 12 bases aligning to TRBD1. Germline lookup yields CDR1 LGHNT and CDR2 FRNRAP. The CDR3 extends over 15 amino acids. The V segment lost 11 bases and the J segment 3 bases; nucleotides outside the gene matches: 11. For the CDR3, the DNA is TGTGCTTTTACACCGGGGACAGGGGGCAGCTACGAGCAGTACTTC. This translates into CAFTPGTGGSYEQYF.

The chain employs TRBV4-3 and TRBJ1-2; 10 bases are a match to TRBD1. Looked up from germline, CDR1 is LGHNA and CDR2 is YSLEER. J was trimmed by 4 bases and V by 4 bases; bases with no gene match: 6. The length of the CDR3 is 15 residues. DNA for the CDR3: TGCGCCAGCAGCCCGTCGGGACAGGGGATCTATGGCTACACCTTC. This translates into CASSPSGQGIYGYTF.

Ten or more counts support this clone. V is TRBV6-5 and J is TRBJ1-2; D is perhaps TRBD1 (5 bases). This CDR3 has 14 residues. V was cut by 9 bases and J by 5 bases, with 19 bases left in between. The germline V gene has CDR1 MNHEY and CDR2 SVGAGI. The CDR3 loop reads CASGSQGGGYGYTF. In DNA, the CDR3 is TGTGCCAGTGGGTCCCAGGGAGGAGGTTATGGCTACACCTTC.

The J gene is TRBJ2-2, the V gene TRBV5-1; TRBD1 might be the D (6 bases). The CDR3 totals 18 residues. Trimming took off 6 bases at V and 3 bases at J, with 24 bases between the two ends. Germline assignment: CDR1 SGHRS and CDR2 YFSETQ. The CDR3 sequence is CASTLWGLRGTDTGELFF. CDR3 nucleotides: TGCGCCAGCACCCTTTGGGGCCTCAGGGGTACTGACACCGGGGAGCTGTTTTTT.

The V gene is TRBV5-6, the J gene TRBJ2-7; 9 bases align to TRBD1. The CDR3 runs to 16 residues. Trimming at V came to 4 bases and at J to 4 bases, leaving 12 bases not matched to a gene. Germline V gives CDR1 SGHDT, CDR2 YYEEEE. CDR3 sequence: CASSNRAWTGVYEQYF. In DNA, the CDR3 is TGTGCCAGCAGCAACCGCGCTTGGACAGGGGTTTACGAGCAGTACTTC.

The genes are TRBV28 and TRBJ1-4; TRBD1 aligns across 9 bases. V lost 8 bases, J lost 5 bases, and 0 bases stayed unmatched. Germline V gene data show CDR1 as MDHEN and CDR2 as SYDVKM. This CDR3 is built from 12 residues. CDR3 DNA sequence: TGTGCCAGCGGGACAGGGAATGAAAAACTGTTTTTT. Its protein is CASGTGNEKLFF.

This chain uses TRBV6-2 or TRBV6-3 with TRBJ1-2; TRBD1 aligns across 9 bases. With 6 bases clipped from V and 10 bases from J, the junction kept 12 bases outside the gene matches. The CDR3 sequence is 14 residues long. The V gene's germline CDR1 is MNHEY and CDR2 SVGEGT. The CDR3 region has the DNA TGTGCCAGCAGCACACACTCCGGGACAGGGATCTACACCTTC. Its translation: CASSTHSGTGIYTF.

J is TRBJ1-3 and V is TRBV25-1; the D gene is possibly TRBD1 (6 bases). Germline CDR1 is MGHDK and CDR2 is SYGVNS. CDR3 length: 16 amino acids. Trimming cost V 4 bases and J 4 bases, with 17 bases left between them. Here the CDR3 reads CASSGTGLREGNTIYF. DNA for the CDR3: TGTGCCAGCAGTGGTACAGGGCTGAGGGAAGGAAACACCATATATTTT.

This clone has only one observation. The chain joins TRBV19 to TRBJ2-5, with TRBD1 matching 7 bases. Trimming at V came to 6 bases and at J to 1 base, leaving 2 bases not matched to a gene. Germline CDR1 is LNHDA and CDR2 is SQIVND (reference sequence). This CDR3 has 13 residues. The CDR3 protein is CASSGDSQETQYF. DNA for the CDR3: TGTGCCAGTAGCGGGGACAGCCAAGAGACCCAGTACTTC.

The chain joins TRBV27 to TRBJ2-3; D might be TRBD2 (7 bases). V was shortened by 10 bases and J by 4 bases, with 15 bases between the two germline ends. CDR1 and CDR2 (germline): MNHEY, SMNVEV (reference sequence). The CDR3 spans 13 residues. CDR3 coding DNA: TGTGCCACCTTTACGGGGGGCCCAGATACGCAGTATTTT. Amino acid sequence: CATFTGGPDTQYF.

This clone was detected only once. The chain links TRBV5-1 to TRBJ2-7, with 7 bases lining up with TRBD1. The CDR3 is made up of 14 amino acids. Germline trimming cut 5 bases from V and 2 bases from J; bases unmatched to any gene: 7. CDR1 and CDR2 from the germline V gene are SGHRS and YFSETQ. The CDR3 loop reads CASSLTGAAYEQYF. The CDR3 nucleotides read TGCGCCAGCAGTCTTACAGGGGCGGCCTACGAGCAGTACTTC.

The chain employs TRBV5-4 and TRBJ2-7; possibly TRBD1 for D (7 bases). CDR3 size: 14 residues. Per the germline V gene, CDR1 is SGHNT and CDR2 is YYREEE (reference sequence). V shed 3 bases and J shed 6 bases, with 16 bases lying between them. In DNA form, the CDR3 reads TGTGCCAGCAGCTGGGGCGGGACAGACGTCGAGCAGTACTTC. Translation gives CASSWGGTDVEQYF.

This chain links TRBV5-4 with TRBJ2-1; weak D call: TRBD1 (7 bases). Germline lookup yields CDR1 SGHNT and CDR2 YYREEE (reference sequence). There are 14 residues in the CDR3. V lost 0 bases, J lost 8 bases, and 12 bases lay in between. Written as DNA, the CDR3 is TGTGCCAGCAGCTTGGAGGCAGGGGGGCATGAGCAGTTCTTC. Translation: CASSLEAGGHEQFF.

The chain joins TRBV11-3 to TRBJ2-1; 13 nucleotides agree with TRBD2. CDR3 size: 15 residues. The germline V gene encodes CDR1 SGHNT and CDR2 YENEEA. The trim removed 1 base at V and 8 bases at J, leaving 2 bases unmatched. The CDR3 DNA follows: TGTGCCAGCAGCTTAGGACTAGCGGGGGGCTATGAGCAGTTCTTC. Protein product: CASSLGLAGGYEQFF.

This clone was observed a single time. The V call is TRBV7-9, the J call TRBJ1-5; TRBD1 matches at 9 bases. The CDR3 runs to 17 residues. Per germline, CDR1 SEHNR and CDR2 FQNEAQ (reference sequence). V gave up 3 bases and J gave up 2 bases; unmatched junction bases: 8. The CDR3 loop is CASSLGTGPIGNQPQHF. The CDR3 bases are TGTGCCAGCAGCTTGGGGACAGGGCCTATTGGCAATCAGCCCCAGCATTTT. Using reference TRBV7-9 and TRBJ1-5 for the parts outside the CDR3, the full variable domain is DTGVSQNPRHKITKRGQNVTFRCDPISEHNRLYWYRQTLGQGPEFLTYFQNEAQLEKSRLLSDRFSAERPKGSFSTLEIQRTEQGDSAMYLCASSLGTGPIGNQPQHFGDGTRLSIL.

The gene calls are TRBV6-5 and TRBJ1-1; 8 bases fit TRBD1. V was pared by 1 base and J by 11 bases, with 12 bases of the junction left unmatched. The CDR3 extends over 15 amino acids. In germline, CDR1 is MNHEY, CDR2 SVGAGI. The CDR3 sequence is CASSYYVRDRSRAFF. As DNA, the CDR3 is TGTGCCAGCAGTTACTATGTCCGGGACAGGTCGAGGGCTTTCTTT.

The chain has TRBV25-1 and TRBJ1-2, with TRBD1 identical over 7 bases. Germline CDR1 and CDR2: MGHDK and SYGVNS. This CDR3 has 14 amino acids. V was clipped by 5 bases and J by 8 bases; unmatched bases: 11. CDR3 in amino acids: CASSQSHRGGGYTF. DNA for the CDR3: TGTGCCAGCAGTCAGAGCCACAGGGGTGGCGGCTACACCTTC.

The chain couples TRBV5-5 to TRBJ1-2; 8 nucleotides line up with TRBD1. After removal of 4 bases from V and 1 base from J, the junction contained 6 bases not matched to a gene. CDR1 SGHKS and CDR2 YYEKEE come from the germline V gene (reference sequence). The CDR3 runs 15 residues. In DNA, the CDR3 is TGTGCCAGCAGCGCGGGACAGGCCGTTAACTATGGCTACACCTTC. Amino acids: CASSAGQAVNYGYTF.